This T cell receptor (beta chain) was sequenced for a study of T and B cells in COVID-19 patients. Study overall: Blood was sampled from COVID-19 patients who were either actively infected or recovered.

By share, this clonotype counts as medium-sized. The V gene lost 5 bases and the J gene lost 4 bases, with 14 bases spanning the gap. In germline, CDR1 is MNHEY, CDR2 SVGAGI. The CDR3 contains 15 residues. TRB was amplified from approximately 250-500 ng of blood genomic DNA. TRB rearrangements were amplified by multiplex PCR with BIOMED2 TRB-A/B primers. Each CDR3 protein is one row after TCRdb ran MiXCR on the multiplex PCR reads. The sample contains around 10,000 distinct CDR3 sequences, 33% of which appear only once. This clonotype was obtained from a human donor with active COVID-19. The V and J genes are TRBV6-5 and TRBJ2-2; maybe TRBD1 (5 bases). Sequenced input: blood. This CDR3 is CASSEKPRATGELFF. The CDR3 region has the DNA TGTGCCAGCAGTGAAAAACCCAGGGCCACCGGGGAGCTGTTTTTT.